The present T cell receptor beta chain was sequenced within a study of blood T cell repertoires in COVID-19. For the study at large: The cDNA or gDNA used as material had been derived from T cells, B-cell-depleted T cells, or PBMCs.

J was trimmed by 6 bases and V by 0 bases; bases with no gene match: 7. Germline CDR1 is ENHRY and CDR2 is SYGVKD. The CDR3 extends over 16 amino acids. Data came from immunoSEQ multiplex PCR; TCRdb stores just in-frame clones and leaves some out. The repertoire has 140,000 to 150,000 clones, about 85% of them found once; the top ten carry around two fifths. Sequenced material: peripheral blood. The sequence was obtained from a human donor in a cohort sampled during active COVID-19. The rearrangement joins TRBV10-3 to TRBJ2-2; 7 nucleotides line up with TRBD1. CDR3 sequence: CAISESWDSSAGELFF. DNA for the CDR3: TGTGCCATCAGTGAGTCGTGGGACAGTAGTGCCGGGGAGCTGTTTTTT.